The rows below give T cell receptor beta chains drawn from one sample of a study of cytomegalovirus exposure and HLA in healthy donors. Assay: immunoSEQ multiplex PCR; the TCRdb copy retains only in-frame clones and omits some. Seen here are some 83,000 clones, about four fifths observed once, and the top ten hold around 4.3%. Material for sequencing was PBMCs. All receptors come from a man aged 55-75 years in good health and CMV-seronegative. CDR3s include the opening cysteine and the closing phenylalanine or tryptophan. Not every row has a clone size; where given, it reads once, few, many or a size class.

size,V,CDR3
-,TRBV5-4,CASSTPGRDNEKLFF
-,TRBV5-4,CASSRSGGSYNEQFF
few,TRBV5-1,CASSLVSGAYEQYF
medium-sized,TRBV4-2,CASSQDDSSSYEQYF
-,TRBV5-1,CASSLDLGAADTQYF
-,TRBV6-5,CATRGGFYEQYF
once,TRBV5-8,CASSSDRGPSYEQYF
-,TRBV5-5,CASSPSTGGYGYTF
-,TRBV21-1,CASSKATGNEKLFF
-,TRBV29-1,CSATRLAGLYNEQFF
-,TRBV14,CASSPTGPGAAFF
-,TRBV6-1,CASSEAGVQHF
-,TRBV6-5,CASRLGTGVQPQHF
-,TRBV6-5,CASSDTPNYGYTF
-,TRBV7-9,CASSRAGVLGNEQFF
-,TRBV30,CAWSVSSRHEQYF
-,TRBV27,CASSYVGGLRRGVPLGEQYF
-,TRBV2,CASSEAALWGSETQYF
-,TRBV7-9,CSSSLAGTEKFF
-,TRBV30,CAWSPTPGSYQPQHF
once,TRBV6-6,CASSYWDRGNYGYTF
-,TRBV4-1,CASSTPLATSYEQYF
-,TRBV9,CASTPLTGGTEAFF
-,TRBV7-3,CASSQDTPNTGELFF
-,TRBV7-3,CASSLLGGWTEAFF
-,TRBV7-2,CASSLGATPGDTQYF
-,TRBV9,CASSAGTSGGYNEQFF
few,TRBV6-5,CASSYVRLGGRGTQYF
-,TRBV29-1,CSVVGVPGGNTIYF
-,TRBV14,CASGKEARSILGYTF
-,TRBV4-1,CASSRGLAGAYNEQFF
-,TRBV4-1,CASSQLAGGNYNEQFF
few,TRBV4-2,CASSQDPHSGANVLTF
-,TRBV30,CAWSGALDNYGYTF
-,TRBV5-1,CASSLQGKGTEAFF
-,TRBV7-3,CASSQRLAGGGADTQYF
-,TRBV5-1,CASSLGQLGGNNSPLHF
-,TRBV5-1,CASLGSYEQYF
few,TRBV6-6,CASSPGQGGTEAFF
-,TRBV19,CASSPGQGIEQYF